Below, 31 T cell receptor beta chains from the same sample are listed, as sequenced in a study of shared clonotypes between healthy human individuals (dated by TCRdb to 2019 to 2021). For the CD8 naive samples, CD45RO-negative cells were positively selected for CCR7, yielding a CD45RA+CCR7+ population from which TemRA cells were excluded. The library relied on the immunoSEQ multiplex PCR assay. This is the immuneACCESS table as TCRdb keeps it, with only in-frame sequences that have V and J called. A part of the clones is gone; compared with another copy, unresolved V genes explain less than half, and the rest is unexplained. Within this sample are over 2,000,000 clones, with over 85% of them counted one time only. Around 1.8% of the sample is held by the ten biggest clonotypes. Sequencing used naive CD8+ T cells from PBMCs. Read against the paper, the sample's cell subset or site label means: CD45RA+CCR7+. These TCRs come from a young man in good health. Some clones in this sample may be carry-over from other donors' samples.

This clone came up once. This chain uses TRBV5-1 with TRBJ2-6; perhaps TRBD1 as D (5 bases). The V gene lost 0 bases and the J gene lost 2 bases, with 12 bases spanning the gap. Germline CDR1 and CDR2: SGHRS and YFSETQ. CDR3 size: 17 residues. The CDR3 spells CASSLGIGDTGANVLTF. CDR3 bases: TGCGCCAGCAGCTTGGGAATAGGGGATACTGGGGCCAACGTCCTGACTTTC.

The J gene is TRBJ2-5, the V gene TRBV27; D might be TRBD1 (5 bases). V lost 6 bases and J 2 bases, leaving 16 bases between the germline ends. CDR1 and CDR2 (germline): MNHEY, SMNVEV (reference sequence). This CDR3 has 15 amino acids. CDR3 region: CASRVGDSPQETQYF. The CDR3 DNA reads TGTGCCAGCAGGGTAGGTGACAGCCCTCAAGAGACCCAGTACTTC.

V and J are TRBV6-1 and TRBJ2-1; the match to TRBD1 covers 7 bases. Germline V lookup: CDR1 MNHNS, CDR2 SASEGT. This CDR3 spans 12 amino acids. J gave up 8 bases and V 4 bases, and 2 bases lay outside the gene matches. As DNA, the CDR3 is TGTGCCAGCAGTGGAGGGGGCGATGAGCAGTTCTTC. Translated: CASSGGGDEQFF.

The chain's CDR3 is CASSSGTSGTDTQYF. For the CDR3, the DNA is TGTGCCAGCAGTTCCGGGACTAGCGGCACAGATACGCAGTATTTT. This chain uses TRBV6-6 with TRBJ2-3; 10 bases fit TRBD2. V gave up 4 bases and J gave up 1 base; unmatched junction bases: 2. Germline CDR1 is MNHNY and CDR2 is SVGAGI (reference sequence). The CDR3 length is 15 residues.

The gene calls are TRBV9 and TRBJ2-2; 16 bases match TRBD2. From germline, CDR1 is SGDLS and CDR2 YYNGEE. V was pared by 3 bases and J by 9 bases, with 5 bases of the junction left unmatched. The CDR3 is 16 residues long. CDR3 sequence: CASSEGLAGGPRELFF. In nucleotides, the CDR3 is TGTGCCAGCAGCGAGGGACTAGCGGGAGGGCCCCGGGAGCTGTTTTTT.

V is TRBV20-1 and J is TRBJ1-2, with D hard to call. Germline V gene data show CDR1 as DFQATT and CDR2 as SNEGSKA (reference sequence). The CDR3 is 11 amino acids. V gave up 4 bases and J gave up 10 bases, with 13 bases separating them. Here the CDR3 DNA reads TGCAGTGCTATCACCTTCGGGGACTACACCTTC. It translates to CSAITFGDYTF.

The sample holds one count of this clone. CDR3: CASSPIAGGEFF. CDR3 nucleotide sequence: TGTGCCAGCAGCCCAATAGCGGGAGGAGAGTTCTTC. The chain recombines TRBV7-6 with TRBJ2-1; 10 bases are shared with TRBD2. The length of the CDR3 is 12 residues. Per the germline V gene, CDR1 is SGHVS and CDR2 is FNYEAQ. V lost 5 bases and J lost 14; bases outside the gene matches: 6.

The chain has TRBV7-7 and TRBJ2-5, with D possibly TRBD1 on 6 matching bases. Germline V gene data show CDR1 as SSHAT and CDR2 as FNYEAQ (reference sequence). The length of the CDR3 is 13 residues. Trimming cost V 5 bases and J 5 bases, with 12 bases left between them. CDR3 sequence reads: CASSPTGTETQYF. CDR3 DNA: TGTGCCAGCAGCCCAACAGGGACGGAGACCCAGTACTTC.

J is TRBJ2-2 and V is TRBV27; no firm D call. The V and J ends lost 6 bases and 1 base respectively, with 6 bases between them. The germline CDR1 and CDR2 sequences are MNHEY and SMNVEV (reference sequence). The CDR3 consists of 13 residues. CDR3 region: CASRRLNTGELFF. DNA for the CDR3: TGTGCCAGCAGACGGCTGAACACCGGGGAGCTGTTTTTT.

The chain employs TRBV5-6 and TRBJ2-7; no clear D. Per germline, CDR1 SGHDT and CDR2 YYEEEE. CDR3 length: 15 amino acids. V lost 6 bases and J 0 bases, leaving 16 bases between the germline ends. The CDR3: CASTEFRALSYEQYF. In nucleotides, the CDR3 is TGTGCCAGCACCGAATTTCGGGCCCTCTCCTACGAGCAGTACTTC.

The CDR3 DNA follows: TGTGCCAGCTCCTCTGGAGGGAACTACGAGCAGTACTTC. Amino acid sequence: CASSSGGNYEQYF. The J gene is TRBJ2-7, the V gene TRBV11-2; the D gene is possibly TRBD2 (6 bases). V was shortened by 8 bases and J by 3 bases, with 14 bases between the two germline ends. Germline values: CDR1 SGHAT, CDR2 FQNNGV. The CDR3 runs to 13 residues.

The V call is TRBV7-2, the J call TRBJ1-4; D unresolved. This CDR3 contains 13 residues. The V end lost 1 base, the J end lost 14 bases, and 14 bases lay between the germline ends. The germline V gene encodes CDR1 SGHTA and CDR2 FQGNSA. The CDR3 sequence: CASSLVNPGSLFF. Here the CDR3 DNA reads TGTGCCAGCAGCTTAGTAAATCCGGGGTCCCTGTTTTTT.

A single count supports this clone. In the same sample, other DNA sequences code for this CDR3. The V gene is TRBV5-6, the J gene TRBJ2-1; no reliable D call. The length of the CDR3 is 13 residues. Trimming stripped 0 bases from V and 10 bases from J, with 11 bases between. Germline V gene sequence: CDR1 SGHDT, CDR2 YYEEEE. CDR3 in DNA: TGTGCCAGCAGCTTGGGACCGTCCAACGAGCAGTTCTTC. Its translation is CASSLGPSNEQFF.

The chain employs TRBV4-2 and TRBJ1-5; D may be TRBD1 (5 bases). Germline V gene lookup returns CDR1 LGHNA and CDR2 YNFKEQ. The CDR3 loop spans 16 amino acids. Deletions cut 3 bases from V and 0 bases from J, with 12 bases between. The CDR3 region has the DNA TGTGCCAGCAGCCAGTCGCGACAGAGTAGCAATCAGCCCCAGCATTTT. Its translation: CASSQSRQSSNQPQHF.

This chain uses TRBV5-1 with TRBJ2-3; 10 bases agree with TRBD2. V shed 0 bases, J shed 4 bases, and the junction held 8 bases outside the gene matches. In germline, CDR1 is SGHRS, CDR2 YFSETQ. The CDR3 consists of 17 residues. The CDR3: CASSLALAGVGADTQYF. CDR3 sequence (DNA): TGCGCCAGCAGCTTGGCCCTAGCGGGAGTCGGAGCAGATACGCAGTATTTT.

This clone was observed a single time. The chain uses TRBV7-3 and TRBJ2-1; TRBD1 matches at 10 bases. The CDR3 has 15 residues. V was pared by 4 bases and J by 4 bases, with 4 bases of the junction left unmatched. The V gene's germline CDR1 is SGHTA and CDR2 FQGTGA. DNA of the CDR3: TGTGCCAGCAGCTCGACAGGGGGCGGGTACAATGAGCAGTTCTTC. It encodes CASSSTGGGYNEQFF.

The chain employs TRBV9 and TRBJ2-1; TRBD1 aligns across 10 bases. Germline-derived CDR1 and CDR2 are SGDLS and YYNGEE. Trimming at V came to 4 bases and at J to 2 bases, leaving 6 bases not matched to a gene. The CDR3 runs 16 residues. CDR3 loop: CASSPEGQGAYNEQFF. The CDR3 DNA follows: TGTGCCAGCAGCCCAGAAGGACAGGGGGCCTACAATGAGCAGTTCTTC.

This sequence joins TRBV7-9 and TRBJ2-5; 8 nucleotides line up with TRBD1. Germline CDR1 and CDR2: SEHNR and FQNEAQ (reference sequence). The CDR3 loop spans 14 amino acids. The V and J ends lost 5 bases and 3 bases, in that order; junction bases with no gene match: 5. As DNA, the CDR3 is TGTGCCAGCAGCCAGACAGGGGAGAAAGAGACCCAGTACTTC. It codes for CASSQTGEKETQYF.

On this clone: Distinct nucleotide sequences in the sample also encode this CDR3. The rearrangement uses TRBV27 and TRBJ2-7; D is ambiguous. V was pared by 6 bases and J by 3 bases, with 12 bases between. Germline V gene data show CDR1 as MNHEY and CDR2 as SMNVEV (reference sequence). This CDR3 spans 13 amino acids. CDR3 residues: CASSWALNYEQYF. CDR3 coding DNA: TGTGCCAGCAGCTGGGCCCTAAACTACGAGCAGTACTTC.

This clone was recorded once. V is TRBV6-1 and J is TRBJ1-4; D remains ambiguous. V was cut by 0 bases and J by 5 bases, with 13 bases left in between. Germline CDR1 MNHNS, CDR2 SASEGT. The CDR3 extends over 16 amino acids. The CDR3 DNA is TGTGCCAGCAGTGAAGCGCTGGAAGGAATAAATGAAAAACTGTTTTTT. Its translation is CASSEALEGINEKLFF.

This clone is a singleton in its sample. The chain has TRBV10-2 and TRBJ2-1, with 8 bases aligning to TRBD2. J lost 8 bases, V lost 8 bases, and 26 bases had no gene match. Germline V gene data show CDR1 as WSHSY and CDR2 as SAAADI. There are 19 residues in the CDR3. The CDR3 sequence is CASFFFSGTSGNFKDEQFF. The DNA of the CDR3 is TGCGCCAGCTTCTTCTTCTCAGGTACTAGCGGAAATTTCAAGGATGAGCAGTTCTTC.

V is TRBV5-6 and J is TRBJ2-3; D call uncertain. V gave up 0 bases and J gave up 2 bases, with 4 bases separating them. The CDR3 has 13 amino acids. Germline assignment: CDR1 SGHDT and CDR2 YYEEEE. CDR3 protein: CASSLVLTDTQYF. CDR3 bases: TGTGCCAGCAGCTTGGTACTCACAGATACGCAGTATTTT.

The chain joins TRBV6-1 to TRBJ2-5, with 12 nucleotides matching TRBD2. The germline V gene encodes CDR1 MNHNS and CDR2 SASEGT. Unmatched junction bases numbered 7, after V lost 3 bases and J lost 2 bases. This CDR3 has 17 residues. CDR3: CASSEYQLAGGQETQYF. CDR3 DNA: TGTGCCAGCAGTGAGTACCAACTAGCGGGAGGACAAGAGACCCAGTACTTC.

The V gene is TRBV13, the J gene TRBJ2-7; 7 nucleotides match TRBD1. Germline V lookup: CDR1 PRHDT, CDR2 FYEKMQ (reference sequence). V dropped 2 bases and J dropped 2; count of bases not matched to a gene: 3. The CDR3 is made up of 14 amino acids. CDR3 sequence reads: CASSLSGQAYEQYF. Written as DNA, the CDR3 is TGTGCCAGCAGCTTATCTGGACAGGCCTACGAGCAGTACTTC. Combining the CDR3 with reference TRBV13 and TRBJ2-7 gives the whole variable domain AAGVIQSPRHLIKEKRETATLKCYPIPRHDTVYWYQQGPGQDPQFLISFYEKMQSDKGSIPDRFSAQQFSDYHSELNMSSLELGDSALYFCASSLSGQAYEQYFGPGTRLTVT.

The CDR3 here is CASGRFSGRPTGELFF. Here the CDR3 DNA reads TGTGCCAGCGGACGCTTTAGCGGGAGGCCCACCGGGGAGCTGTTTTTT. V gene TRBV2 combines with J gene TRBJ2-2; 10 bases match TRBD2. Per the germline V gene, CDR1 is SNHLY and CDR2 is FYNNEI. V shed 8 bases, J shed 4 bases, and the junction held 10 bases outside the gene matches. The CDR3 is made up of 16 amino acids.

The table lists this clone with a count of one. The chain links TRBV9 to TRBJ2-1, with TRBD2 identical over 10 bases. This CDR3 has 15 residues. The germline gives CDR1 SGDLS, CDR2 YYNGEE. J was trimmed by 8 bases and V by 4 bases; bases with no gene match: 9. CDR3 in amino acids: CASSPGTSVKDEQFF. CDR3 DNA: TGTGCCAGCAGCCCCGGGACTAGCGTTAAGGATGAGCAGTTCTTC. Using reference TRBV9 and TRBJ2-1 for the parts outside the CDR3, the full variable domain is DSGVTQTPKHLITATGQRVTLRCSPRSGDLSVYWYQQSLDQGLQFLIQYYNGEERAKGNILERFSAQQFPDLHSELNLSSLELGDSALYFCASSPGTSVKDEQFFGPGTRLTVL.

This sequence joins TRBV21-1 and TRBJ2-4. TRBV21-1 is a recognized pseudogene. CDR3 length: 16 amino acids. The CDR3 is CASSKMKKIAKNIQYF. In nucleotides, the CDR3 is TGTGCCAGCAGCAAGATGAAGAAAATAGCCAAAAACATTCAGTACTTC.

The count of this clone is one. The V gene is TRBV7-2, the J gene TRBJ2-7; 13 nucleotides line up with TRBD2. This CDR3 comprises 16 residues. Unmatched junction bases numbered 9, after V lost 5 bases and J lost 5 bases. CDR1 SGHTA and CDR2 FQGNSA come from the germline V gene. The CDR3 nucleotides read TGTGCCAGCAGCATGCCACTAGCGGGAGGGAGCCACGAGCAGTACTTC. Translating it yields CASSMPLAGGSHEQYF.

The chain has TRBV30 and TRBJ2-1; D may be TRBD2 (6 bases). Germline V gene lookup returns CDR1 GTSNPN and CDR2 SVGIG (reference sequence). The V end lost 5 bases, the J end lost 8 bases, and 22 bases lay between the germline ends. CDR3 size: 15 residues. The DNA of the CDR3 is TGTGCCTGGCTCCGGGTGGGACTTCCCTCTGATGAGCAGTTCTTC. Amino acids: CAWLRVGLPSDEQFF.

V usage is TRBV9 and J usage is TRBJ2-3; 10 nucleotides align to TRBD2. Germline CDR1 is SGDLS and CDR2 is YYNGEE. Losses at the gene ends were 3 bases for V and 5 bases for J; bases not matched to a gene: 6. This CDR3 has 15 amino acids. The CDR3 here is CASSASGSFRDTQYF. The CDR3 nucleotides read TGTGCCAGCAGCGCTAGCGGGAGTTTTAGAGATACGCAGTATTTT.

The CDR3 nucleotides read TGTGCCAGCTCACCACGGGACAGGGGGCGGAATGAGCAGTTCTTC. Translated, it gives CASSPRDRGRNEQFF. The V gene is TRBV18, the J gene TRBJ2-1, with 12 bases aligning to TRBD1. Germline V gene lookup returns CDR1 KGHSH and CDR2 LQKENI. V shed 1 base and J 7 bases; nucleotides not matched to a gene: 2. The CDR3 consists of 15 residues.